These T cell receptor beta chains were read from a single sample in a study of cytomegalovirus exposure and HLA in healthy donors. This table comes from immunoSEQ multiplex PCR, and its TCRdb copy is limited to in-frame clones, with some not included. The data show 150,000 to 170,000 clones, with just over 85% seen just once and 2.1% held by the top ten. Sequenced material: PBMCs. These receptor sequences come from a human donor in good health. Each CDR3 is given with its conserved first and last residue. D genes are given only for firm matches. Clone size, where shown, is once, few, many, or a class for clones that have expanded.

J: TRBJ1-2; size: -; V: TRBV11-2; D: -; DNA: TGTGCCAGCAGCTTCGTCTATGGCTACACCTTC; CDR3: CASSFVYGYTF
J: TRBJ2-1; size: few; V: TRBV29-1; D: -; DNA: TGCAGCGTTTATCCAGGGGCCCGGAATGAGCAGTTCTTC; CDR3: CSVYPGARNEQFF
J: TRBJ2-2; size: -; V: TRBV7-9; D: TRBD1; DNA: TGTGCCAGCAGCACCCGACAGGGATCAGGGGAGCTGTTTTTT; CDR3: CASSTRQGSGELFF
J: TRBJ1-1; size: -; V: TRBV5-1; D: -; DNA: TGCGCCAGCAGCCTGATTGGGAGGGACACTGAAGCTTTCTTT; CDR3: CASSLIGRDTEAFF
J: TRBJ1-1; size: -; V: TRBV27; D: -; DNA: TGTGCCAGCAGTTCCCCGTCTGAAGCTTTCTTT; CDR3: CASSSPSEAFF
J: TRBJ2-1; size: once; V: TRBV6-5; D: TRBD2; DNA: TGTGCCAGCGGACTAGCGGGAGGGAGGAATGAGCAGTTCTTC; CDR3: CASGLAGGRNEQFF
J: TRBJ2-1; size: -; V: TRBV5-1; D: TRBD2; DNA: TGCGCCAGCAGCTTGGAGGGACTAGCGGGCAATGAGCAGTTCTTC; CDR3: CASSLEGLAGNEQFF
J: TRBJ1-1; size: -; V: TRBV10-3; D: TRBD1; DNA: TGTGCCGCCAAACAGGGGGCCGAGCGCACTGAAGCTTTCTTT; CDR3: CAAKQGAERTEAFF
J: TRBJ2-7; size: -; V: TRBV28; D: TRBD1; DNA: TGTGCCAGCAGCCCGGACAGGATCTCCTACGAGCAGTACTTC; CDR3: CASSPDRISYEQYF
J: TRBJ2-4; size: -; V: TRBV10-3; D: TRBD1; DNA: TGTGCCATCGGCGACAGGGTTGGGAACATTCAGTACTTC; CDR3: CAIGDRVGNIQYF
J: TRBJ1-4; size: -; V: TRBV6-5; D: -; DNA: TGTGCCAGCAGTTACTCGGGCCAGGGGCATAATGAAAAACTGTTTTTT; CDR3: CASSYSGQGHNEKLFF
J: TRBJ1-2; size: -; V: TRBV5-6; D: TRBD1; DNA: TGTGCCAGCAGCTTGGGACAGGGAAGGGTCTGGGGCTACACCTTC; CDR3: CASSLGQGRVWGYTF
J: TRBJ2-7; size: -; V: TRBV9; D: -; DNA: TGTGCCAGCAGCGTAGCCCCGGACAGTTACGAGCAGTACTTC; CDR3: CASSVAPDSYEQYF
J: TRBJ2-7; size: -; V: TRBV11-2; D: -; DNA: TGTGCCAGCAGGATCGGAGCGGACTTTGGCGAGCAGTACTTC; CDR3: CASRIGADFGEQYF